Shown below are 28 T cell receptor beta chains from a single sample sequenced in a study of blood T cell repertoires in COVID-19. Generated by immunoSEQ multiplex PCR, the TCRdb table keeps only in-frame clones and is missing some. This table has 200,000 to 300,000 clones, about 83% appearing once. The sample comprised peripheral blood. The origin of the receptors is a human donor in a cohort sampled during active COVID-19.

In nucleotides, the CDR3 is TGTGCCAGCAGTGACCGGGGGGGTGCTGAAGCTTTCTTT. Translating gives CASSDRGGAEAFF. The genes are TRBV25-1 and TRBJ1-1; possible D gene TRBD1, 5 bases. The germline V gene has CDR1 MGHDK and CDR2 SYGVNS. The CDR3 covers 13 residues. Between the trimmed V and J ends, which lost 3 bases and 6 bases, there was a span of 11 bases.

The rearrangement links TRBV18 to TRBJ2-7, with 9 bases fitting TRBD1. Germline CDR1 and CDR2: KGHSH and LQKENI. The CDR3 consists of 15 residues. V lost 2 bases and J lost 4; bases outside the gene matches: 6. CDR3: CASSPMGQGIYEQYF. CDR3 nucleotides: TGTGCCAGCTCACCAATGGGACAGGGTATATACGAGCAGTACTTC.

V is TRBV6-5 and J is TRBJ1-2, with D hard to call. The ends were cut back, 5 bases at V and 4 bases at J, with 14 bases in the middle. Per germline, CDR1 MNHEY and CDR2 SVGAGI. This CDR3 spans 14 amino acids. CDR3 nucleotides: TGTGCCAGCAGTCAGGCGACCGTAATCTATGGCTACACCTTC. Protein: CASSQATVIYGYTF.

This chain links TRBV11-2 with TRBJ2-3; TRBD1 aligns across 8 bases. The germline V gene has CDR1 SGHAT and CDR2 FQNNGV. The CDR3 is 16 residues long. The trim removed 1 base at V and 2 bases at J, leaving 5 bases unmatched. The CDR3, as DNA: TGTGCCAGCAGCTTAGGGACAGGGCCAAACACAGATACGCAGTATTTT. Translation gives CASSLGTGPNTDTQYF.

The chain recombines TRBV5-6 with TRBJ2-1; D not resolved. This CDR3 has 12 amino acids. Germline lookup yields CDR1 SGHDT and CDR2 YYEEEE. The ends were cut back, 0 bases at V and 8 bases at J, with 6 bases in the middle. The CDR3 DNA sequence: TGTGCCAGCAGCTTGGGCCTAGATGAGCAGTTCTTC. It is translated as CASSLGLDEQFF. Looking up the rest from reference TRBV5-6 and TRBJ2-1 gives the full variable domain: DAGVTQSPTHLIKTRGQQVTLRCSPKSGHDTVSWYQQALGQGPQFIFQYYEEEERQRGNFPDRFSGHQFPNYSSELNVNALLLGDSALYLCASSLGLDEQFFGPGTRLTVL.

This chain uses TRBV28 with TRBJ1-2, with D possibly matching TRBD1 (6 bases). Germline values: CDR1 MDHEN, CDR2 SYDVKM. Trimming pared 6 bases from V and 1 base from J, leaving 12 bases between. The CDR3 is made up of 14 amino acids. The CDR3 reads CASSRGRGNYGYTF. In DNA form, the CDR3 reads TGTGCCAGCAGCAGGGGCAGGGGTAACTATGGCTACACCTTC.

The rearrangement joins TRBV6-5 to TRBJ1-5, with 7 nucleotides matching TRBD1. The J segment lost 10 bases and the V segment lost 5 bases, leaving 8 bases of the junction unmatched. Germline V gives CDR1 MNHEY, CDR2 SVGAGI. This CDR3 spans 13 amino acids. The CDR3 sequence: CASSRRQGEPQHF. The CDR3 DNA reads TGTGCCAGCAGTCGTCGACAGGGTGAACCCCAGCATTTT.

This clone was picked up one time. This sequence joins TRBV28 and TRBJ1-5; D gene uncertain. This CDR3 has 16 residues. V was trimmed by 8 bases and J by 0 bases, leaving 17 bases between them. Germline CDR1 is MDHEN and CDR2 is SYDVKM. In nucleotides, the CDR3 is TGTGCCAGCTCCTCGGGAGGGTTTTATAGCAATCAGCCCCAGCATTTT. Translated: CASSSGGFYSNQPQHF.

The table lists this clone with a few counts. The chain joins TRBV5-6 to TRBJ2-1, with a weak D call TRBD1 (6 bases). CDR1 and CDR2 (germline): SGHDT, YYEEEE. CDR3 size: 15 residues. Trimming pared 6 bases from V and 0 bases from J, leaving 13 bases between. CDR3 nucleotides: TGTGCCAGCACCCCGGACAGAGGCTCCTACAATGAGCAGTTCTTC. The encoded protein is CASTPDRGSYNEQFF.

This clone was seen repeatedly, ten times or more. V is TRBV9 and J is TRBJ2-1, with 9 bases aligning to TRBD2. Germline CDR1 and CDR2: SGDLS and YYNGEE. The CDR3 has 14 residues. V shed 2 bases, J shed 6 bases, and the junction held 3 bases outside the gene matches. CDR3 DNA: TGTGCCAGCAGCGTCCTACTAGCGGGCAATGAGCAGTTCTTC. It translates to CASSVLLAGNEQFF. Supplemented by reference TRBV9 and TRBJ2-1, the full variable domain reads DSGVTQTPKHLITATGQRVTLRCSPRSGDLSVYWYQQSLDQGLQFLIQYYNGEERAKGNILERFSAQQFPDLHSELNLSSLELGDSALYFCASSVLLAGNEQFFGPGTRLTVL.

The chain combines TRBV24-1 with TRBJ1-6, with TRBD1 matching over 7 bases. J gave up 7 bases and V 7 bases, and 3 bases lay outside the gene matches. In germline, CDR1 is KGHDR, CDR2 SFDVKD. The CDR3 totals 13 residues. The CDR3 nucleotides are TGTGCCACCAGAGGGGGCGTGAATTCACCCCTCCACTTT. This codes for CATRGGVNSPLHF.

The chain employs TRBV5-1 and TRBJ2-6; TRBD1 matches 7 bases. Germline trimming cut 6 bases from V and 0 bases from J; bases unmatched to any gene: 6. The CDR3 is 16 amino acids. Germline CDR1 is SGHRS and CDR2 is YFSETQ. This CDR3 is CASTDRESSGANVLTF. CDR3 nucleotides: TGCGCCAGCACTGACAGGGAGTCCTCTGGGGCCAACGTCCTGACTTTC. Drawing the rest from reference TRBV5-1 and TRBJ2-6, the complete variable domain is KAGVTQTPRYLIKTRGQQVTLSCSPISGHRSVSWYQQTPGQGLQFLFEYFSETQRNKGNFPGRFSGRQFSNSRSEMNVSTLELGDSALYLCASTDRESSGANVLTFGAGSRLTVL.

The chain combines TRBV29-1 with TRBJ2-7, with 7 bases fitting TRBD1. Looked up from germline, CDR1 is SQVTM and CDR2 is ANQGSEA. With V trimmed by 7 bases and J by 6 bases, 9 bases remained unmatched. The CDR3 contains 12 residues. CDR3 region: CSASFGQVEQYF. For the CDR3, the DNA is TGCAGCGCCTCATTTGGACAGGTCGAGCAGTACTTC.

This clone has just one count. V and J are TRBV28 and TRBJ2-3; 8 bases align to TRBD1. The germline gives CDR1 MDHEN, CDR2 SYDVKM. Trimming cost V 3 bases and J 2 bases; bases outside gene matches: 4. The CDR3 loop spans 15 amino acids. CDR3 amino acids: CASSFGQGITDTQYF. In DNA form, the CDR3 reads TGTGCCAGCAGTTTTGGACAGGGTATCACAGATACGCAGTATTTT.

The chain employs TRBV11-2 and TRBJ2-2, with a possible D match to TRBD2 (6 bases). Germline lookup yields CDR1 SGHAT and CDR2 FQNNGV. CDR3 length equals 15 residues. Between the trimmed V and J ends, which lost 3 bases and 4 bases, there was a span of 12 bases. The CDR3, as DNA: TGTGCCAGCAGCTTCTCCCTAGCGAGCACCGGGGAGCTGTTTTTT. Its protein is CASSFSLASTGELFF. Together with reference TRBV11-2 and TRBJ2-2, the CDR3 gives the full variable domain: EAGVAQSPRYKIIEKRQSVAFWCNPISGHATLYWYQQILGQGPKLLIQFQNNGVVDDSQLPKDRFSAERLKGVDSTLKIQPAKLEDSAVYLCASSFSLASTGELFFGEGSRLTVL.

The chain links TRBV9 to TRBJ1-1; 11 nucleotides line up with TRBD1. Germline V CDR1 and CDR2: SGDLS, YYNGEE. CDR3 length: 15 amino acids. Trimming cost V 3 bases and J 4 bases; bases outside gene matches: 5. DNA of the CDR3: TGTGCCAGCAGCGCCCCGGACAGGGGGCTCACTGAAGCTTTCTTT. This encodes CASSAPDRGLTEAFF.

With respect to this clone: One end of the junction varies from germline; a read error may be responsible. The chain is built from TRBV6-5 and TRBJ2-1; 9 bases match TRBD1. Germline CDR1 reads MNHEY; CDR2 reads SVGAGI. The CDR3 totals 15 residues. CDR3 sequence: CTSRLQGAASNEQFF. Written as DNA, the CDR3 is TGTACCAGCAGGCTACAGGGGGCCGCTAGCAATGAGCAGTTCTTC.

The chain employs TRBV12-5 and TRBJ2-1, with 10 bases lining up with TRBD2. Germline V gene sequence: CDR1 LGHNT, CDR2 FRNRAP. This CDR3 has 17 amino acids. Trimming cost V 2 bases and J 2 bases; bases outside gene matches: 6. The DNA for the CDR3 is TGTGCTAGTGGTTTGTCTGCCACTAGCGGGGCCTACAATGAGCAGTTCTTC. Amino acids: CASGLSATSGAYNEQFF.

V is TRBV6-5 and J is TRBJ1-5; the D gene is possibly TRBD1 (6 bases). Germline CDR1 MNHEY, CDR2 SVGAGI. The V gene lost 5 bases and the J gene lost 7 bases, with 12 bases spanning the gap. The length of the CDR3 is 13 residues. This CDR3 reads CASSRSGEQPQHF. The CDR3 nucleotides are TGTGCCAGCAGTCGGTCAGGGGAACAGCCCCAGCATTTT.

The chain combines TRBV5-8 with TRBJ2-7, with TRBD2 identical over 10 bases. With V trimmed by 1 base and J by 7 bases, 8 bases remained unmatched. Germline loops: CDR1 SGHTS, CDR2 YDEGEE. The CDR3 runs 15 residues. The CDR3 sequence: CASSLRLAGAREQYF. The DNA of the CDR3 is TGTGCCAGCAGCTTGAGGCTAGCGGGAGCTAGAGAGCAGTACTTC.

The gene calls are TRBV12-3 or TRBV12-4 and TRBJ1-1, with D possibly matching TRBD1 (5 bases). This CDR3 region has 13 residues. V lost 7 bases and J lost 2, with 11 bases in between. The chain's CDR3 is CASTQGGNTEAFF. In DNA form, the CDR3 reads TGTGCCAGCACCCAGGGAGGCAACACTGAAGCTTTCTTT.

The chain has TRBV27 and TRBJ1-4; unclear D gene. Trimming removed 5 bases at V and 11 bases at J, with 18 bases between. Germline V gene data show CDR1 as MNHEY and CDR2 as SMNVEV (reference sequence). This CDR3 contains 14 residues. Here the CDR3 DNA reads TGTGCCAGCAGTCCGCGGGAGCCACGAAACAAACTGTTTTTT. Its protein product is CASSPREPRNKLFF.

The chain combines TRBV4-1 with TRBJ1-5; 8 bases align to TRBD1. The length of the CDR3 is 13 residues. V lost 1 base to trimming and J lost 12 bases; unmatched junction nucleotides: 5. Per germline, CDR1 MGHRA and CDR2 YSYEKL. The CDR3 is CASSQVGTGGQHF. CDR3 sequence (DNA): TGCGCCAGCAGCCAAGTGGGGACAGGCGGCCAGCATTTT.

V and J are TRBV19 and TRBJ2-6; D call uncertain. CDR1 and CDR2 from the germline V gene are LNHDA and SQIVND (reference sequence). The CDR3 is 16 amino acids. The V end was cut by 5 bases, the J end by 1 base, with 12 bases between. The CDR3 DNA is TGTGCCAGTAGTTTATACAGTCTTTCTGGGGCCAACGTCCTGACTTTC. Encoded protein: CASSLYSLSGANVLTF.

The chain uses TRBV29-1 and TRBJ1-2; 10 nucleotides align to TRBD1. The germline gives CDR1 SQVTM, CDR2 ANQGSEA. The trim removed 0 bases at V and 6 bases at J, leaving 4 bases unmatched. The CDR3 contains 14 residues. CDR3 sequence (DNA): TGCAGCGTTGAAGATGGACAGGGGGAGAATGGCTACACCTTC. Amino acid sequence: CSVEDGQGENGYTF.

The V and J genes are TRBV2 and TRBJ2-1; 7 positions match TRBD2. The germline V gene encodes CDR1 SNHLY and CDR2 FYNNEI. The CDR3 covers 13 residues. The ends lost 5 bases at V and 6 bases at J; junction bases unmatched: 4. The CDR3 DNA reads TGTGCCAGCAGTAGTCTAGCGGCCAATGAGCAGTTCTTC. This codes for CASSSLAANEQFF.

Points on this clone: The same CDR3 can be traced to other DNA sequences in this sample. This chain uses TRBV3-1 (or the pseudogene TRBV3-2) with TRBJ2-7, with D tentatively TRBD1 (5 bases). The CDR3 consists of 13 residues. V was pared by 4 bases and J by 2 bases, with 9 bases between. Germline V gene lookup returns CDR1 LGHDT and CDR2 YNNKEL (reference sequence). This chain's CDR3 is CASSRQGTYEQYF. CDR3 coding DNA: TGTGCCAGCAGCCGGCAGGGAACCTACGAGCAGTACTTC.

This clone was counted many times. V gene TRBV7-9 combines with J gene TRBJ2-7; 7 bases agree with TRBD1. The CDR3 spans 14 residues. From germline, CDR1 is SEHNR and CDR2 FQNEAQ (reference sequence). V lost 3 bases, J lost 5 bases, and 7 bases stayed unmatched. CDR3 DNA sequence: TGTGCCAGCAGCTTCCAGACAGGGATCCACGAGCAGTACTTC. This sequence encodes CASSFQTGIHEQYF.